This T cell receptor (beta chain) came from a study of blood T cell repertoires in COVID-19. The wider study: Sources were T cells, B-cell-depleted T cells, or PBMCs; the material itself was cDNA or gDNA.

Germline CDR1 SGHTA, CDR2 FQGTGA. V gave up 0 bases and J gave up 1 base, with 3 bases separating them. The CDR3 is 13 residues long. Some clones are missing from TCRdb's copy, which holds only in-frame ones; the method was immunoSEQ multiplex PCR. Of hundreds of thousands of clones listed, about 85% were seen once; the top ten hold over 0.95%. The sequence was collected from a man aged 35-49 years with acute or convalescent COVID-19. J is TRBJ1-1 and V is TRBV7-3; D is unclear. The specimen sequenced was peripheral blood. CDR3 protein: CASSLTANTEAFF. The CDR3 region has the DNA TGTGCCAGCAGCTTAACGGCGAACACTGAAGCTTTCTTT.